These 25 T cell receptor beta chains originate from one sample sequenced in a study of cytomegalovirus exposure and HLA in healthy donors. The protocol was immunoSEQ multiplex PCR, while the TCRdb copy is restricted to in-frame clones and leaves out a portion. The sample includes 150,000 or so clones, approximately 87% of them seen just once. The sequenced material came from PBMCs. These receptor sequences come from a woman between 25 and 40 years old in good health and CMV-seronegative.

The chain employs TRBV6-1 and TRBJ2-7, with D possibly TRBD1 on 5 matching bases. This CDR3 region has 12 residues. From germline, CDR1 is MNHNS and CDR2 SASEGT. V was trimmed by 6 bases and J by 2 bases, leaving 8 bases between them. CDR3 loop: CASRQTAYEQYF. CDR3 bases: TGTGCCAGCAGACAGACAGCCTACGAGCAGTACTTC.

The chain couples TRBV4-1 to TRBJ1-2; D might be TRBD1 (6 bases). V lost 1 base to trimming and J lost 1 base, with 10 bases between them. The CDR3 has 15 amino acids. Germline loops: CDR1 MGHRA, CDR2 YSYEKL. The CDR3 bases are TGCGCCAGCAGCCAAGGGACAGAACATAACTATGGCTACACCTTC. It encodes CASSQGTEHNYGYTF.

V and J are TRBV19 and TRBJ2-7; 8 nucleotides agree with TRBD2. This CDR3 is built from 15 residues. The germline V gene encodes CDR1 LNHDA and CDR2 SQIVND (reference sequence). V dropped 3 bases and J dropped 2; count of bases not matched to a gene: 6. The CDR3 DNA reads as TGTGCCAGTAGTATCTCCGGGACTAGGCCCTACGAGCAGTACTTC. It translates to CASSISGTRPYEQYF.

This chain joins TRBV15 and TRBJ2-1; 14 nucleotides align to TRBD2. The trim removed 5 bases at V and 6 bases at J, leaving 9 bases unmatched. Germline V CDR1 and CDR2: LNHNV, YYDKDF (reference sequence). The CDR3 consists of 17 residues. CDR3 in amino acids: CATSAGLAGGWRNEQFF. CDR3 coding DNA: TGTGCCACCAGCGCAGGACTAGCGGGGGGTTGGCGCAATGAGCAGTTCTTC.

The V gene is TRBV29-1, the J gene TRBJ2-7; 7 bases are a match to TRBD2. The CDR3 runs 15 residues. With 4 bases clipped from V and 0 bases from J, the junction kept 9 bases outside the gene matches. Germline V gene lookup returns CDR1 SQVTM and CDR2 ANQGSEA. CDR3 protein: CSVAAGLGGSYEQYF. For the CDR3, the DNA is TGCAGCGTTGCAGCGGGGCTGGGAGGCTCCTACGAGCAGTACTTC.

This chain joins TRBV4-1 and TRBJ1-6; D is undetermined. The V and J ends lost 1 base and 10 bases respectively, with 11 bases between them. The CDR3 has 14 amino acids. Germline values: CDR1 MGHRA, CDR2 YSYEKL. The CDR3 sequence is CASSQGMGSSPLHF. In nucleotides, the CDR3 is TGCGCCAGCAGCCAAGGCATGGGGAGCTCACCCCTCCACTTT.

The chain links TRBV7-2 to TRBJ1-4; D is unclear. The CDR3 has 14 residues. Trimming cost V 1 base and J 7 bases, with 10 bases left between them. Germline CDR1 reads SGHTA; CDR2 reads FQGNSA. CDR3 bases: TGTGCCAGCAGCTTAGGAGGGTTTAGTGAAAAACTGTTTTTT. Translation: CASSLGGFSEKLFF.

This chain joins TRBV11-2 and TRBJ2-7, with 8 bases aligning to TRBD2. Per the germline V gene, CDR1 is SGHAT and CDR2 is FQNNGV. V lost 3 bases, J lost 2 bases, and 9 bases stayed unmatched. This CDR3 has 16 residues. CDR3: CASSLLLTSGPYEQYF. The CDR3 region has the DNA TGTGCCAGCAGCTTGCTCCTCACTAGCGGCCCCTACGAGCAGTACTTC.

This clone was detected a few times. The chain employs TRBV30 and TRBJ1-1, with D perhaps matching TRBD1 (6 bases). Germline V lookup: CDR1 GTSNPN, CDR2 SVGIG (reference sequence). V lost 3 bases, J lost 1 base, and 9 bases lay in between. This CDR3 comprises 13 residues. In nucleotides, the CDR3 is TGTGCCTGGAGGCTCAGGGGGAACACTGAAGCTTTCTTT. Translation gives CAWRLRGNTEAFF.

The V and J genes are TRBV27 and TRBJ2-1; TRBD2 agrees at 7 bases. The V gene's germline CDR1 is MNHEY and CDR2 SMNVEV (reference sequence). The length of the CDR3 is 14 residues. Trimming removed 5 bases from V and 15 bases from J; junction bases left unmatched: 16. The CDR3 region is CASSELGRDYPRFF. For the CDR3, the DNA is TGTGCCAGCAGTGAACTAGGCCGGGACTACCCGAGGTTCTTC.

The V and J genes are TRBV27 and TRBJ2-3; 9 bases are shared with TRBD1. V dropped 4 bases and J dropped 2; count of bases not matched to a gene: 4. Germline V lookup: CDR1 MNHEY, CDR2 SMNVEV (reference sequence). The CDR3 covers 15 residues. The CDR3 reads CASSWGQGITDTQYF. The CDR3 DNA reads TGTGCCAGCAGTTGGGGACAGGGCATCACAGATACGCAGTATTTT.

This clone has a handful of counts. The V and J genes are TRBV2 and TRBJ2-7; TRBD1 is a possible D gene (7 bases). The CDR3 extends over 12 amino acids. The V end lost 10 bases, the J end lost 4 bases, and 14 bases lay between the germline ends. Germline-derived CDR1 and CDR2 are SNHLY and FYNNEI. The DNA of the CDR3 is TGTGCCACGGAGGGGGCGAAATACGAGCAGTACTTC. This translates into CATEGAKYEQYF.

V usage is TRBV6-6 and J usage is TRBJ2-4; a weak D match, TRBD2 (7 bases). This CDR3 is built from 16 residues. CDR1 is MNHNY, CDR2 SVGAGI, per germline (reference sequence). The V and J ends lost 7 bases and 3 bases respectively, with 19 bases between them. CDR3 coding DNA: TGTGCCAGCAACCAACGGAGGGGGGAGGGCAAAAACATTCAGTACTTC. This gives the protein CASNQRRGEGKNIQYF.

This clone was seen a handful of times. This chain joins TRBV2 and TRBJ2-7; D unresolved. Trimming cost V 8 bases and J 2 bases, with 10 bases left between them. The CDR3 is made up of 12 amino acids. The germline V gene encodes CDR1 SNHLY and CDR2 FYNNEI. The DNA for the CDR3 is TGTGCCAGCTTCCACGAGGCCTACGAGCAGTACTTC. It specifies CASFHEAYEQYF.

This chain uses TRBV19 with TRBJ2-2; D is unresolved. Germline V CDR1 and CDR2: LNHDA, SQIVND (reference sequence). The CDR3 has 12 amino acids. V shed 7 bases and J shed 1 base, with 4 bases lying between them. CDR3 nucleotide sequence: TGTGCCAGTAATCAGAACACCGGGGAGCTGTTTTTT. It specifies CASNQNTGELFF.

This chain uses TRBV27 with TRBJ2-1; 7 bases agree with TRBD2. The CDR3 is 16 residues long. Looked up from germline, CDR1 is MNHEY and CDR2 is SMNVEV (reference sequence). V was clipped by 6 bases and J by 4 bases; unmatched bases: 12. CDR3 loop: CASSSLSGTKYNEQFF. CDR3 nucleotide sequence: TGTGCCAGCAGCTCACTTTCCGGGACTAAGTACAATGAGCAGTTCTTC.

This chain uses TRBV4-2 with TRBJ2-7; TRBD1 might be the D (5 bases). Germline CDR1 is LGHNA and CDR2 is YNFKEQ. The CDR3 consists of 13 residues. V lost 5 bases and J 3 bases, leaving 11 bases between the germline ends. For the CDR3, the DNA is TGTGCCAGCAGCGACGGACACCTCTACGAGCAGTACTTC. Protein product: CASSDGHLYEQYF.

A single count supports this clone. This CDR3 is CASGTSGEYNEQFF. The CDR3 coding sequence is TGTGCCAGCGGGACTAGCGGGGAATACAATGAGCAGTTCTTC. J is TRBJ2-1 and V is TRBV27; the match to TRBD2 covers 13 bases. V lost 8 bases to trimming and J lost 4 bases; unmatched junction nucleotides: 2. CDR3 length equals 14 residues. The V gene's germline CDR1 is MNHEY and CDR2 SMNVEV (reference sequence).

The V and J genes are TRBV7-6 and TRBJ1-5; D not certain. CDR1 SGHVS and CDR2 FNYEAQ come from the germline V gene. The CDR3 spans 14 residues. V was trimmed by 1 base and J by 3 bases, leaving 7 bases between them. CDR3 amino acids: CASSLGGNNQPQHF. The CDR3 region has the DNA TGTGCCAGCAGCTTAGGAGGCAACAATCAGCCCCAGCATTTT.

V usage is TRBV27 and J usage is TRBJ2-7; perhaps TRBD2 as D (6 bases). V lost 6 bases, J lost 2 bases, and 17 bases lay in between. The V gene's germline CDR1 is MNHEY and CDR2 SMNVEV (reference sequence). The CDR3 spans 15 residues. For the CDR3, the DNA is TGTGCCAGCAGCCAAGGGACTCCCGGCCCCTACGAGCAGTACTTC. Protein sequence: CASSQGTPGPYEQYF.

This rearrangement joins TRBV2 to TRBJ1-6; the D gene is possibly TRBD1 (5 bases). V lost 6 bases and J lost 8, with 11 bases in between. CDR1 is SNHLY, CDR2 FYNNEI, per germline. This CDR3 contains 13 residues. CDR3 DNA sequence: TGTGCCAGCAGCCTCACCAGGGATTCACCCCTCCACTTT. Translating it yields CASSLTRDSPLHF.

V and J are TRBV4-1 and TRBJ1-1, with TRBD1 matching 7 bases. The CDR3 is made up of 14 amino acids. Germline-derived CDR1 and CDR2 are MGHRA and YSYEKL. V trimming: 3 bases; J trimming: 4 bases; junction bases outside the gene matches: 5. CDR3 nucleotides: TGCGCCAGCAGCCATCCAGGGGGAGGCACTGAAGCTTTCTTT. This sequence encodes CASSHPGGGTEAFF.

V is TRBV9 and J is TRBJ1-6; 7 nucleotides agree with TRBD1. Germline CDR1 is SGDLS and CDR2 is YYNGEE. The CDR3 covers 16 residues. V lost 3 bases to trimming and J lost 7 bases; unmatched junction nucleotides: 10. CDR3 amino acids: CASSDYRGGKNSPLHF. The DNA of the CDR3 is TGTGCCAGCAGCGACTACAGGGGTGGGAAGAATTCACCCCTCCACTTT.

The V gene is TRBV6-1, the J gene TRBJ2-7; 7 bases agree with TRBD2. V dropped 5 bases and J dropped 2; count of bases not matched to a gene: 6. This CDR3 comprises 14 residues. Germline V gene sequence: CDR1 MNHNS, CDR2 SASEGT. CDR3 nucleotides: TGTGCCAGCAGTTTGAGACTAGCAACCTACGAGCAGTACTTC. Its protein product is CASSLRLATYEQYF.

This chain links TRBV5-4 with TRBJ2-2; 7 bases are a match to TRBD1. This CDR3 has 16 amino acids. Germline V gene data show CDR1 as SGHNT and CDR2 as YYREEE (reference sequence). J gave up 1 base and V 4 bases, and 7 bases lay outside the gene matches. The chain's CDR3 is CASSPYRGKNTGELFF. CDR3 nucleotides: TGTGCCAGCAGCCCGTACAGGGGAAAGAACACCGGGGAGCTGTTTTTT.